Shown below are 26 T cell receptor beta chains from a single sample sequenced in a study of T cells in localized non-small cell lung cancer. The assay was immunoSEQ multiplex PCR, and TCRdb's table has in-frame clones only and misses some. The sample yields under 20,000 clones, roughly 90% seen once. This specimen consisted of peripheral blood, obtained before any cancer treatment. These receptors all stem from a man between 40 and 69 years old with stage I lung adenocarcinoma.

The J gene is TRBJ2-3, the V gene TRBV7-8, with TRBD2 matching 10 bases. J gave up 3 bases and V 0 bases, and 6 bases lay outside the gene matches. Germline-derived CDR1 and CDR2 are SGHVS and FQNEAQ. This CDR3 region has 17 residues. Here the CDR3 reads CASSLADSGGITDTQYF. In DNA, the CDR3 is TGTGCCAGCAGCTTAGCGGATAGCGGGGGGATTACAGATACGCAGTATTTT. The full variable domain, with the rest looked up from reference TRBV7-8 and TRBJ2-3, is GAGVSQSPRYKVAKRGQDVALRCDPISGHVSLFWYQQALGQGPEFLTYFQNEAQLDKSGLPSDRFFAERPEGSVSTLKIQRTQQEDSAVYLCASSLADSGGITDTQYFGPGTRLTVL.

V is TRBV5-6 and J is TRBJ1-2; 11 bases line up with TRBD1. The CDR3 totals 17 residues. The germline V gene has CDR1 SGHDT and CDR2 YYEEEE. V was clipped by 4 bases and J by 0 bases; unmatched bases: 8. CDR3 region: CASSSRDRGLANYGYTF. In DNA, the CDR3 is TGTGCCAGCAGCAGTAGGGACAGGGGGTTGGCTAACTATGGCTACACCTTC.

This rearrangement joins TRBV21-1 to TRBJ2-4. TRBV21-1 is reported as a pseudogene. The CDR3 contains 13 residues. The CDR3 DNA reads TGTGCCAGCCTTTGGACAGCCAAAAACATTCAGTACTTC. Protein product: CASLWTAKNIQYF.

V usage is TRBV30 and J usage is TRBJ2-6; D ambiguous. CDR3 length: 18 amino acids. Looked up from germline, CDR1 is GTSNPN and CDR2 is SVGIG (reference sequence). Trimming left V 5 bases short and J 3 bases short, with 23 bases between. The CDR3: CAWVADRVWGGGANVLTF. The CDR3 DNA is TGTGCCTGGGTTGCCGACCGAGTTTGGGGTGGTGGGGCCAACGTCCTGACTTTC. The complete variable domain, with remaining parts taken from reference TRBV30 and TRBJ2-6, reads SQTIHQWPATLVQPVGSPLSLECTVEGTSNPNLYWYRQAAGRGLQLLFYSVGIGQISSEVPQNLSASRPQDRQFILSSKKLLLSDSGFYLCAWVADRVWGGGANVLTFGAGSRLTVL.

The rearrangement joins TRBV14 to TRBJ1-4; 7 bases fit TRBD1. CDR1 is SGHDN, CDR2 FVKESK, per germline. Losses at the gene ends were 5 bases for V and 4 bases for J; bases not matched to a gene: 10. This CDR3 region has 16 residues. CDR3 region: CASSKRTGDGNEKLFF. The CDR3, as DNA: TGTGCCAGCAGCAAACGTACAGGGGATGGTAATGAAAAACTGTTTTTT.

The genes are TRBV9 and TRBJ2-3; D might be TRBD1 or TRBD2, each matching 5 bases. Germline CDR1 and CDR2: SGDLS and YYNGEE. V was pared by 3 bases and J by 1 base, with 24 bases between. The CDR3 has 19 amino acids. CDR3 sequence reads: CASSASRGSAREGTDTQYF. CDR3 DNA: TGTGCCAGCAGCGCATCCCGAGGGTCGGCCAGGGAAGGCACAGATACGCAGTATTTT.

The V and J genes are TRBV6-4 and TRBJ2-1; D is possibly TRBD2 (6 bases). Per germline, CDR1 MRHNA and CDR2 SNTAGT. The CDR3 consists of 13 residues. Trimming took off 4 bases at V and 13 bases at J, with 17 bases between the two ends. CDR3 coding DNA: TGTGCCAGCAGTGTAAAAAGGGACTCTCGCCAGTTCTTC. It yields the protein CASSVKRDSRQFF.

J is TRBJ1-1 and V is TRBV6-6; D is uncertain. The length of the CDR3 is 12 residues. In germline, CDR1 is MNHNY, CDR2 SVGAGI (reference sequence). Trimming pared 8 bases from V and 1 base from J, leaving 8 bases between. The CDR3 here is CASLDGNTEAFF. The CDR3, as DNA: TGTGCCAGCTTGGACGGGAACACTGAAGCTTTCTTT.

The sample holds one count of this clone. The chain employs TRBV11-2 and TRBJ2-1; D gene uncertain. V lost 5 bases, J lost 13 bases, and 21 bases lay in between. CDR3 size: 14 residues. Germline-derived CDR1 and CDR2 are SGHAT and FQNNGV. This CDR3 is CASSPIDRLVEQFF. The CDR3 nucleotides are TGTGCCAGCAGCCCCATAGATCGGCTAGTTGAACAGTTCTTC.

The V gene is TRBV11-2, the J gene TRBJ1-2; D is undetermined. The CDR3 contains 13 residues. V lost 2 bases to trimming and J lost 5 bases, with 9 bases between them. Germline V gene sequence: CDR1 SGHAT, CDR2 FQNNGV. The CDR3 loop is CASSLRPEYGYTF. The CDR3, as DNA: TGTGCCAGCAGCTTAAGGCCCGAATATGGCTACACCTTC.

The chain carries TRBV29-1 and TRBJ2-7; D is unresolved. The CDR3 loop spans 13 amino acids. Between the trimmed V and J ends, which lost 5 bases and 4 bases, there was a span of 15 bases. Germline V gene sequence: CDR1 SQVTM, CDR2 ANQGSEA. The CDR3 coding sequence is TGCAGCGTTTTCCATTCGACCTGGTACGAGCAGTACTTC. It encodes CSVFHSTWYEQYF.

The V call is TRBV19, the J call TRBJ1-5, with 9 bases matching TRBD1. The CDR3 runs 15 residues. Germline V gene data show CDR1 as LNHDA and CDR2 as SQIVND (reference sequence). V shed 5 bases and J 7 bases; nucleotides not matched to a gene: 9. CDR3 bases: TGTGCCAGTAGTGCCACAGGGGGCGATTGGCAGCCCCAGCATTTT. This gives the protein CASSATGGDWQPQHF.

The chain has TRBV7-2 and TRBJ2-7, with a possible D match to TRBD2 (6 bases). In germline, CDR1 is SGHTA, CDR2 FQGNSA. Trimming took off 4 bases at V and 6 bases at J, with 13 bases between the two ends. The length of the CDR3 is 13 residues. DNA for the CDR3: TGTGCCAGCAGCTGGGACGCGGGGCCCGAGCAGTACTTC. It yields the protein CASSWDAGPEQYF.

The rearrangement uses TRBV30 and TRBJ1-1; D may be TRBD1 (5 bases). The CDR3 totals 13 residues. Looked up from germline, CDR1 is GTSNPN and CDR2 is SVGIG (reference sequence). V was shortened by 1 base and J by 2 bases, with 8 bases between the two germline ends. The CDR3: CAWSDDRNTEAFF. The CDR3 coding sequence is TGTGCCTGGAGTGACGACAGAAACACTGAAGCTTTCTTT.

The V gene is TRBV6-6, the J gene TRBJ1-4, with D perhaps TRBD1 (6 bases). Between the trimmed V and J ends, which lost 8 bases and 8 bases, there was a span of 24 bases. The germline CDR1 and CDR2 sequences are MNHNY and SVGAGI (reference sequence). The CDR3 is made up of 16 amino acids. CDR3 coding DNA: TGTGCCAGCTGTACACCTGGGGGGGCAGTAGGGGAAAAACTGTTTTTT. Its protein product is CASCTPGGAVGEKLFF.

The genes are TRBV30 and TRBJ1-2, with unresolved D. V lost 0 bases to trimming and J lost 5 bases, with 10 bases between them. Germline values: CDR1 GTSNPN, CDR2 SVGIG (reference sequence). The CDR3 has 13 amino acids. The CDR3 sequence is CAWSVLGGYGYTF. In DNA, the CDR3 is TGTGCCTGGAGTGTACTCGGAGGGTATGGCTACACCTTC.

The sample holds one count of this clone. This sequence joins TRBV19 and TRBJ2-4; D is uncertain. The germline gives CDR1 LNHDA, CDR2 SQIVND (reference sequence). V gave up 4 bases and J gave up 1 base, with 11 bases separating them. The CDR3 runs to 15 residues. As DNA, the CDR3 is TGTGCCAGTAGTAATATGGGTCTGGCCAAAAACATTCAGTACTTC. This sequence encodes CASSNMGLAKNIQYF.

The chain couples TRBV15 to TRBJ2-6; D unresolved. Germline V gene sequence: CDR1 LNHNV, CDR2 YYDKDF (reference sequence). Between the trimmed V and J ends, which lost 4 bases and 1 base, there was a span of 8 bases. The CDR3 spans 15 residues. The CDR3 protein is CATSTRASGANVLTF. DNA for the CDR3: TGTGCCACCAGCACACGTGCGTCTGGGGCCAACGTCCTGACTTTC.

Here the CDR3 DNA reads TGTGCCAGCAGCTTAATAGACAGGCCTTCCTACAATGAGCAGTTCTTC. It specifies CASSLIDRPSYNEQFF. The rearrangement links TRBV7-8 to TRBJ2-1; D possibly corresponds to TRBD1 (6 bases). Germline V gene sequence: CDR1 SGHVS, CDR2 FQNEAQ. The ends were cut back, 2 bases at V and 1 base at J, with 12 bases in the middle. This CDR3 comprises 16 residues.

The chain joins TRBV6-1 to TRBJ2-7; no clear D. Germline CDR1 MNHNS, CDR2 SASEGT. This CDR3 spans 15 amino acids. V lost 6 bases and J lost 5, with 20 bases in between. CDR3 amino acids: CASSVPQGTWDEQYF. In nucleotides, the CDR3 is TGTGCCAGCAGCGTACCGCAAGGCACCTGGGACGAGCAGTACTTC.

V usage is TRBV9 and J usage is TRBJ2-2; TRBD2 agrees at 7 bases. The CDR3 sequence is 18 residues long. The germline V gene has CDR1 SGDLS and CDR2 YYNGEE. V dropped 4 bases and J dropped 4; count of bases not matched to a gene: 16. The CDR3 DNA reads TGTGCCAGCAGCACCCTCGGGGACCTAGCGGTTACCACCGGGGAGCTGTTTTTT. This sequence encodes CASSTLGDLAVTTGELFF.

This clone has more than one count but fewer than ten. This rearrangement joins TRBV28 to TRBJ1-2; D is unclear. CDR1 and CDR2 (germline): MDHEN, SYDVKM. V was shortened by 6 bases and J by 3 bases, with 20 bases between the two germline ends. The CDR3 has 16 amino acids. The CDR3 reads CASRPLSLGVHYGYTF. The CDR3 coding sequence is TGTGCCAGCAGACCGCTTTCCTTGGGAGTCCACTATGGCTACACCTTC.

This clone was seen a single time. The rearrangement joins TRBV14 to TRBJ2-5; D call uncertain. The V end lost 4 bases, the J end lost 1 base, and 10 bases lay between the germline ends. Per germline, CDR1 SGHDN and CDR2 FVKESK. This CDR3 contains 14 residues. CDR3 sequence: CASSPGPSQETQYF. The CDR3 nucleotides are TGTGCCAGCAGCCCCGGGCCCAGCCAAGAGACCCAGTACTTC. The full variable domain, rest sourced from reference TRBV14 and TRBJ2-5, is EAGVTQFPSHSVIEKGQTVTLRCDPISGHDNLYWYRRVMGKEIKFLLHFVKESKQDESGMPNNRFLAERTGGTYSTLKVQPAELEDSGVYFCASSPGPSQETQYFGPGTRLLVL.

The rearrangement links TRBV27 to TRBJ2-1, with 8 bases aligning to TRBD1. Germline lookup yields CDR1 MNHEY and CDR2 SMNVEV (reference sequence). This CDR3 comprises 14 residues. Germline trimming cut 5 bases from V and 1 base from J; bases unmatched to any gene: 1. CDR3 nucleotide sequence: TGTGCCAGCAGTACAGGGGGGTCCTACAATGAGCAGTTCTTC. This codes for CASSTGGSYNEQFF.

The chain carries TRBV4-1 and TRBJ1-5; D perhaps matches TRBD1 (6 bases). The germline V gene has CDR1 MGHRA and CDR2 YSYEKL. CDR3 length equals 15 residues. V lost 4 bases to trimming and J lost 5 bases, with 15 bases between them. In DNA, the CDR3 is TGCGCCAGCAGCCTCTCAGACAGGAGTGATCAGCCCCAGCATTTT. It translates to CASSLSDRSDQPQHF.

This chain links TRBV30 with TRBJ1-1; 7 nucleotides match TRBD1. Unmatched junction bases numbered 11, after V lost 4 bases and J lost 6 bases. CDR3 length: 14 amino acids. The V gene's germline CDR1 is GTSNPN and CDR2 SVGIG (reference sequence). CDR3 nucleotide sequence: TGTGCCTGGACTGGGACCAGGGGGATGGCTGAAGCTTTCTTT. Amino acid sequence: CAWTGTRGMAEAFF.